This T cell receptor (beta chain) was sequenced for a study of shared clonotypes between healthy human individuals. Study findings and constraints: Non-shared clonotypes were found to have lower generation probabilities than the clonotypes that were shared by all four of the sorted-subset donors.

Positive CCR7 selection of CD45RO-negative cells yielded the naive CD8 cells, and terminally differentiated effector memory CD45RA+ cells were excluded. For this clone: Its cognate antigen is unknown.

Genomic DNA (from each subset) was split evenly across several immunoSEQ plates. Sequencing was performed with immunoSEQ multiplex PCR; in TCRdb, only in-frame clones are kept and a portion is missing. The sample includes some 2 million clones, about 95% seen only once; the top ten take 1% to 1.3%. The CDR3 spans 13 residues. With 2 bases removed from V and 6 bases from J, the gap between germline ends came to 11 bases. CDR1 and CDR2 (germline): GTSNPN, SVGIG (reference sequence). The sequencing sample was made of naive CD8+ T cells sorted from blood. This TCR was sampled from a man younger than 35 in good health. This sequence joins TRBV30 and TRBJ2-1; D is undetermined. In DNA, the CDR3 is TGTGCCTGGAGTTGGAACGAGAGCAATGAGCAGTTCTTC. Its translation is CAWSWNESNEQFF.